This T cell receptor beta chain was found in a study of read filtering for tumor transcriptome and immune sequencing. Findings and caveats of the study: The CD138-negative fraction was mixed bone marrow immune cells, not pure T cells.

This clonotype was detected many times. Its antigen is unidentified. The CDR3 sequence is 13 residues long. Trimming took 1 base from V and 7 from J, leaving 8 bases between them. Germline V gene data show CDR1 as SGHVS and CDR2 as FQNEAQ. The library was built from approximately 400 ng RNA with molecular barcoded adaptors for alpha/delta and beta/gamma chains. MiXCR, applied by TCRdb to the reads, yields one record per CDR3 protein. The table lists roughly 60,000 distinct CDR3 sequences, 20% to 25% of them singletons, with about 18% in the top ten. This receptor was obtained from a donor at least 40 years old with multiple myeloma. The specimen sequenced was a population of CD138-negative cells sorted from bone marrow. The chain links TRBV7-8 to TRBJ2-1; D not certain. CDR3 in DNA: TGTGCCAGCAGCTTAGGGTGGAAGAATGAGCAGTTCTTC. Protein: CASSLGWKNEQFF.